The next 20 T cell receptor beta chains were all read from a single sample in a study of response to subunit inactivated influenza vaccine. TCRdb itself ran the RT-PCR reads through MiXCR, one entry per CDR3 protein. The data contain 700,000 to 900,000 distinct CDR3 sequences, 21% of them singletons. Sequences were derived from PBMCs from blood, sampled approximately 5 days after vaccination. These receptor sequences come from a man aged 50 to 60 who received an inactivated influenza vaccine.

There are many counts of this clonotype. The J gene is TRBJ2-6, the V gene TRBV3-1; 9 positions match TRBD1. This CDR3 has 17 amino acids. Germline values: CDR1 LGHDT, CDR2 YNNKEL (reference sequence). The V segment lost 1 base and the J segment 2 bases; nucleotides outside the gene matches: 3. The CDR3 region is CASSQGTGVAGANVLTF. The DNA for the CDR3 is TGTGCCAGCAGCCAAGGGACAGGGGTTGCTGGGGCCAACGTCCTGACTTTC.

The J gene is TRBJ1-2, the V gene TRBV7-2; the D is unclear. Germline CDR1 is SGHTA and CDR2 is FQGNSA. The V end was cut by 5 bases, the J end by 8 bases, with 15 bases between. The CDR3 runs 13 residues. CDR3 nucleotides: TGTGCCAGCAGCGACCCGGGTGCAAGGGGCTACACCTTC. Translated, it gives CASSDPGARGYTF.

The chain couples TRBV7-9 to TRBJ2-3, with no clear D. Trimming removed 4 bases from V and 4 bases from J, with 12 bases in between. The CDR3 consists of 14 residues. The germline CDR1 and CDR2 sequences are SEHNR and FQNEAQ (reference sequence). CDR3 in amino acids: CASSSHTRADTQYF. CDR3 bases: TGTGCCAGCAGCTCCCACACACGCGCAGATACGCAGTATTTT. The variable domain in full, with the rest retrieved from reference TRBV7-9 and TRBJ2-3, is DTGVSQNPRHKITKRGQNVTFRCDPISEHNRLYWYRQTLGQGPEFLTYFQNEAQLEKSRLLSDRFSAERPKGSFSTLEIQRTEQGDSAMYLCASSSHTRADTQYFGPGTRLTVL.

CDR3 sequence (DNA): TGCGCCAGCAGCCCGGACCGGGGATGGGAGACCCAGTACTTC. It translates to CASSPDRGWETQYF. J is TRBJ2-5 and V is TRBV5-1, with D possibly TRBD2 on 5 matching bases. There are 14 residues in the CDR3. Germline lookup yields CDR1 SGHRS and CDR2 YFSETQ. Between the trimmed V and J ends, which lost 4 bases and 5 bases, there was a span of 15 bases.

This rearrangement joins TRBV7-2 to TRBJ2-3, with TRBD2 identical over 13 bases. CDR3 length: 16 amino acids. The junction had 4 bases not matched to a gene; V was cut back by 5 bases and J by 2 bases. The germline V gene has CDR1 SGHTA and CDR2 FQGNSA. The CDR3 nucleotides read TGTGCCAGCAGCCAGACTAGCGGGGGGAACACAGATACGCAGTATTTT. Translation gives CASSQTSGGNTDTQYF.

This clonotype has more than one count but fewer than ten. The CDR3 sequence: CSVEPEADTEAFF. CDR3 nucleotides: TGCAGCGTTGAACCGGAGGCGGACACTGAAGCTTTCTTT. The chain uses TRBV29-1 and TRBJ1-1; D unresolved. Germline V CDR1 and CDR2: SQVTM, ANQGSEA. CDR3 size: 13 residues. Trimming took 2 bases from V and 3 from J, leaving 10 bases between them.

This clonotype showed up just a few times. The chain carries TRBV5-1 and TRBJ2-3; no reliable D call. V lost 5 bases to trimming and J lost 4 bases, with 14 bases between them. Germline V gene lookup returns CDR1 SGHRS and CDR2 YFSETQ. This CDR3 region has 14 residues. In nucleotides, the CDR3 is TGCGCCAGCAGGGTAATCCCCGGTGCAGATACGCAGTATTTT. Translation gives CASRVIPGADTQYF.

The table lists this clonotype with a count of one. The DNA of the CDR3 is TGCGCCAGCAGCCAAGAGGGACAGGGTAAATTCTACGAGCAGTACTTC. It encodes CASSQEGQGKFYEQYF. The chain joins TRBV4-1 to TRBJ2-7; 9 bases match TRBD1. This CDR3 spans 16 amino acids. Germline V gene sequence: CDR1 MGHRA, CDR2 YSYEKL. With V trimmed by 0 bases and J by 3 bases, 6 bases remained unmatched.

This clonotype was counted at least ten times. The chain joins TRBV6-2 or TRBV6-3 to TRBJ1-2; 8 bases line up with TRBD1. Looked up from germline, CDR1 is MNHEY and CDR2 is SVGEGT. This CDR3 has 13 residues. Trimming at V came to 6 bases and at J to 4 bases, leaving 4 bases not matched to a gene. The CDR3 DNA follows: TGTGCCAGCAGATCTACAGGGGGCTATGGCTACACCTTC. Residues: CASRSTGGYGYTF.

This chain uses TRBV12-3 or TRBV12-4 with TRBJ1-5, with 9 bases that match TRBD1. The CDR3 is 15 amino acids. V lost 5 bases to trimming and J lost 7 bases; unmatched junction nucleotides: 9. CDR3 amino acids: CASSPDRGSRQPQHF. As DNA, the CDR3 is TGTGCCAGCAGTCCCGACAGGGGGAGTAGGCAGCCCCAGCATTTT.

This clonotype has at least ten counts. The genes are TRBV6-4 and TRBJ2-6; D is perhaps TRBD1 (5 bases). V was trimmed by 8 bases and J by 0 bases, leaving 17 bases between them. CDR1 and CDR2 (germline): MRHNA, SNTAGT. The CDR3 covers 17 residues. CDR3 nucleotide sequence: TGTGCCAGCGAGTCAGGGAAAAGGAGCTCTGGGGCCAACGTCCTGACTTTC. Amino acids: CASESGKRSSGANVLTF.

The DNA of the CDR3 is TGCAGTGCCTTACTAGCGGGAGTGGGTGAGCAGTACTTC. Its translation: CSALLAGVGEQYF. J is TRBJ2-7 and V is TRBV20-1, with 11 positions matching TRBD2. J was trimmed by 7 bases and V by 6 bases; bases with no gene match: 8. The CDR3 spans 13 residues. Germline CDR1 DFQATT, CDR2 SNEGSKA (reference sequence).

V and J are TRBV7-7 and TRBJ2-5; D unclear. Germline values: CDR1 SSHAT, CDR2 FNYEAQ (reference sequence). The CDR3 runs 13 residues. V lost 1 base, J lost 4 bases, and 7 bases lay in between. The CDR3 region is CASSLGVGETQYF. The CDR3 coding sequence is TGTGCCAGCAGCTTAGGAGTTGGAGAGACCCAGTACTTC.

The sample holds a few counts of this clonotype. The chain links TRBV20-1 to TRBJ2-1; the match to TRBD2 covers 8 bases. In germline, CDR1 is DFQATT, CDR2 SNEGSKA (reference sequence). The trim removed 4 bases at V and 4 bases at J, leaving 3 bases unmatched. The CDR3 spans 13 residues. CDR3 bases: TGCAGTGCTATTAGCGGGATTTACAATGAGCAGTTCTTC. This translates into CSAISGIYNEQFF.

The chain employs TRBV5-6 and TRBJ2-7, with a weak D call TRBD1 (6 bases). The germline V gene encodes CDR1 SGHDT and CDR2 YYEEEE. V lost 5 bases, J lost 0 bases, and 21 bases lay in between. CDR3 length: 17 residues. In DNA form, the CDR3 reads TGTGCCAGCAGTGGTTTTACCGGGACACCCCGCTCCTACGAGCAGTACTTC. As protein: CASSGFTGTPRSYEQYF.

The table lists this clonotype with many counts. This chain joins TRBV29-1 and TRBJ2-3, with TRBD2 identical over 9 bases. There are 13 residues in the CDR3. CDR1 and CDR2 (germline): SQVTM, ANQGSEA. Trimming removed 6 bases from V and 5 bases from J; junction bases left unmatched: 6. CDR3 DNA: TGCAGCGTGCTAGCGGGACGTATAGATACGCAGTATTTT. It is translated as CSVLAGRIDTQYF.

The V and J genes are TRBV4-1 and TRBJ2-2; TRBD1 agrees at 10 bases. This CDR3 region has 17 residues. V shed 4 bases and J 7 bases; nucleotides not matched to a gene: 12. CDR1 and CDR2 (germline): MGHRA, YSYEKL. CDR3 in DNA: TGCGCCAGCAGCCCGGGGACAGGGGTCCCCCCTTACGGGGAGCTGTTTTTT. Translating it yields CASSPGTGVPPYGELFF.

The chain recombines TRBV20-1 with TRBJ2-4; 8 bases are shared with TRBD1. Trimming took 1 base from V and 5 from J; bases not matched to a gene: 10. The CDR3 totals 16 residues. Looked up from germline, CDR1 is DFQATT and CDR2 is SNEGSKA (reference sequence). CDR3 in DNA: TGCAGTGCTAGAGTTAGGACAGGGTCGTCACAAAACATTCAGTACTTC. Translation: CSARVRTGSSQNIQYF.

This clonotype came up many times. This sequence joins TRBV6-5 and TRBJ2-3; 12 bases are a match to TRBD2. The trim removed 0 bases at V and 6 bases at J, leaving 4 bases unmatched. CDR3 length: 16 amino acids. Germline V gene sequence: CDR1 MNHEY, CDR2 SVGAGI. Here the CDR3 reads CASSYSSSGGADTQYF. CDR3 DNA sequence: TGTGCCAGCAGTTACTCTTCTAGCGGGGGGGCCGATACGCAGTATTTT.

This clonotype has more than one count but fewer than ten. The gene calls are TRBV6-1 and TRBJ2-7; D may correspond to TRBD1 or TRBD2 (5 bases each). CDR1 is MNHNS, CDR2 SASEGT, per germline. There are 17 residues in the CDR3. V was clipped by 5 bases and J by 4 bases, with 24 bases between them. The CDR3 DNA reads as TGTGCCAGCAGTATAGGTCGGGGTGGGACCTGGCCTTACGAGCAGTACTTC. Translation: CASSIGRGGTWPYEQYF.